These 2 T cell receptor beta chains came from one sample sequenced in a study of T cell clonality in common variable immunodeficiency. Study-wide results and caveats: Reportedly, TCR beta sequences from common variable immunodeficiency showed fewer deletions and N-nucleotide insertions.

The antigens of these receptors remain unknown. Some clones are missing from TCRdb's copy, which holds only in-frame ones; the method was immunoSEQ multiplex PCR. The profile covers approximately 28,000 clones, none occurring a single time. Sequencing input: peripheral blood mononuclear cells. The receptors here all came from a human donor with common variable immunodeficiency.

This clone was seen repeatedly, ten times or more. Read sequence stops 3 residues before the CDR3 end, and the germline J gene provides the missing end. V and J are TRBV6-1 and TRBJ1-5, with D unresolved. Germline V lookup: CDR1 MNHNS, CDR2 SASEGT. Trimming shortened V by 4 bases and J by 2 bases, and 3 bases separated the two germline ends. The CDR3 is 12 residues long. The part of the CDR3 DNA that was read is TGTGCCAGCAGTGCGGGCAATCAGCCC. It is translated as CASSAGNQP. The full-length CDR3 reads as CASSAGNQPQHF.

This clone was counted only a few times. The read terminates 3 residues ahead of where the CDR3 ends, so the germline J gene completes it. The chain joins TRBV19 to TRBJ2-7, with 7 bases fitting TRBD2. Germline V lookup: CDR1 LNHDA, CDR2 SQIVND (reference sequence). This CDR3 comprises 14 residues. The V gene end was trimmed by 1 base and the J gene end by 3 bases; junction bases not matched to a gene: 3. The CDR3 reads CASSIGGLFYEQYF. The covered CDR3 bases are TGTGCCAGTAGTATAGGGGGACTATTCTACGAG.